Listed here is a single TCR beta chain. Its antigen target is currently unknown. No per-base quality is available; no much larger clone lies one base away. These data are taken from a study of T cell responses to AZD1222 COVID-19 vaccine (dated by TCRdb to the early 2020s). Study-wide context: AZD1222 recipients with second doses at about 4 weeks or about 12 weeks were pooled, because spike-specific TCR depth and breadth did not differ between schedules. Trial participants were enrolled by age into 18-55, 56-69 and 70-plus year subgroups, with about 150, 28 and 57 TCR-sequenced participants respectively. A total of approximately 230 trial participants underwent TCR sequencing, of whom some 210 received two doses of AZD1222 and approximately 25 received two doses of the MenACWY control vaccine. On the study overall, not on this receptor specifically: Conclusions about previously exposed vaccinees are limited, since just a handful of AZD1222 recipients were seropositive for SARS-CoV-2 at baseline. The 56-69-year group was small, and its depth increase did not reach significance, likely because of low power. Reportedly, close to half of the unique spike-specific TCRs recognized epitopes lying outside the regions that are mutated in the B.1.351 and B.1.1.7 variants. Participants were mostly white British, with more females than males. The authors suggested clonal diversity may have been underestimated. CD4 TCRs associated with the vaccine covered the entire spike protein, and the dominant responses were in regions 160-218 and 743-854. A significant rise in spike-specific TCR breadth and depth was observed after two AZD1222 doses relative to day 0 and relative to MenACWY recipients. Because no day 14 peak-response samples were available, repertoires were characterized only after the peak T cell response.

The CDR3 regions of human TCRbeta chains were analyzed by immunosequencing. The study's processing was this. TCRs in the repertoires were matched against a reference library of SARS-CoV-2-specific TCRs that had been generated with the MIRA antigen-specificity platform. Breadth was defined as the fraction of unique TCRs that were SARS-CoV-2-associated. Depth was defined as the fraction of total T cells that were SARS-CoV-2-associated. Using the MIRA data, each spike-specific TCR was assigned both to the spike region to which the TCR was reactive and to a CD4 or CD8 class. Log10-transformed breadth and depth values were compared by one-way ANOVA with Sidak's multiple comparisons tests. The table comes from immuneACCESS by way of TCRdb, which keeps in-frame sequences with V and J called. Part of the clones is missing from these tables; in studies checked, under half for an unresolved V gene and the rest for unknown reasons. The V and J calls and the clone size are those of that table, but D and trimming were determined from the DNA. In this sample the table shows roughly 180,000 clones, roughly nine tenths of which occur a single time. About 6.9% of the sample goes to the ten largest clones.

The sample's time point, from its label and the paper: baseline before first vaccination. Samples from vaccinated people were obtained from the UK trials COV001 and COV002, which included a single-blind randomized controlled phase 2/3 trial of AZD1222 (ChAdOx1 nCoV-19) in healthy adults. For TCRbeta chain sequencing, PBMC samples from trial participants were taken at day 0 and at day 28 after the second dose. Between the V and J ends, shortened by 0 bases and 7 bases respectively, the junction contains 8 bases. CDR1 and CDR2 are drawn from the germline V gene: SGHRS, YFSETQ. The CDR3 starts with the cysteine, ends with the phenylalanine, and has 13 residues. The entry retains the CDR3 DNA only, 39 bases that are in frame from base 1.

Source: peripheral blood, taken on day 0 of AZD1222 vaccination. The V and J genes are TRBV5-1 and TRBJ1-5; there is no confident call for the D gene. This clonotype was sampled from an adult in good health. For the CDR3, the sequence is CASSLGQNQPQHF. The DNA is TGCGCCAGCAGCTTGGGGCAGAACCAGCCCCAGCATTTT.